Sequencing of this T cell receptor beta chain was carried out in a study of beta chain features in type 1 diabetes. Expressed TCRB transcripts were sequenced because the entire RNA isolate underwent reverse transcription. The table came from immunoSEQ multiplex PCR; TCRdb's copy has only in-frame clones and leaves some out. Here the sample spans hundreds of thousands of clones, roughly 8% being singletons. This clone came up a few times. The specimen was central memory CD4+ T cells from blood. The receptor's source is a woman under 30 in good health.

The CDR3 region has the DNA TGTGCCAGCAGTTTATCTGTCCAGGGTAACTATGGCTACACCTTC. Amino acid sequence: CASSLSVQGNYGYTF. The chain carries TRBV27 and TRBJ1-2; perhaps TRBD1 as D (5 bases). CDR1 is MNHEY and CDR2 is SMNVEV in the germline V gene (reference sequence). Trimming pared 0 bases from V and 1 base from J, leaving 9 bases between. The CDR3 has 15 residues.